This T cell receptor (beta chain) is drawn from a study of blood T cell repertoires in COVID-19. Turning to the study itself: Whether acute or convalescent, the COVID-19 samples came from the United States, Italy and Spain. PBMCs, B-cell-depleted T cells, or T cells were the source of the cDNA or gDNA that made up the material.

Germline values: CDR1 SGDLS, CDR2 YYNGEE. This CDR3 spans 14 amino acids. With 4 bases clipped from V and 7 bases from J, the junction kept 7 bases outside the gene matches. The authors' processing: Cell counts per sample came from amplifying reference gene primers. The method was immunoSEQ multiplex PCR; TCRdb's version includes in-frame clones alone and lacks a portion of them. V, J and clone size derive from that table, while D and trimming were established from the DNA sequence. Here the sample spans 70,000 to 90,000 clones, roughly 85% being singletons. The chain recombines TRBV9 with TRBJ2-2; 7 bases fit TRBD1. The sample consisted of peripheral blood. The receptor was isolated from a man aged 55 to 70 with acute or convalescent COVID-19. The CDR3 DNA is TGTGCCAGCAGCTCCAGGACAGGCTTCGGGGAGCTGTTTTTT. It is translated as CASSSRTGFGELFF.